The 17 T cell receptor beta chains presented below share a single source sample, sequenced in a study of blood T cells in healthy people across ages. The use of a sample-barcoded 5' primer and a J-beta primer mix characterized a second PCR of about 6 to 11 cycles. A single record per CDR3 protein comes from TCRdb applying MiXCR to the 5' RACE reads. This sample has hundreds of thousands of distinct CDR3 sequences, with about 34% found just once. The sequencing input was blood. Receptors originate from a man aged 18 to 30 in good health.

For this clonotype: This CDR3 fails to terminate in the conserved phenylalanine or tryptophan, so it likely reflects a read error. Here the CDR3 reads CSARDSTTVNTEAFY. The CDR3 coding sequence is TGCAGTGCTAGAGATTCGACAACAGTGAACACTGAAGCTTTCTAT. The genes are TRBV20-1 and TRBJ1-1; D gene ambiguous. V lost 0 bases and J 0 bases, leaving 11 bases between the germline ends. The CDR3 runs 15 residues. The germline V gene encodes CDR1 DFQATT and CDR2 SNEGSKA (reference sequence).

This clonotype was found many times. The chain carries TRBV12-3 or TRBV12-4 and TRBJ2-7; possible D gene TRBD1, 5 bases. The length of the CDR3 is 14 residues. Trimming removed 3 bases from V and 1 base from J, with 10 bases in between. CDR3 nucleotides: TGTGCCAGCAGTTTTGGGGCTGGGTCCTACGAGCAGTACTTC. Its protein product is CASSFGAGSYEQYF.

A few counts support this clonotype. This chain connects TRBV12-3 or TRBV12-4 to TRBJ1-2; D not resolved. V was shortened by 6 bases and J by 2 bases, with 10 bases between the two germline ends. This CDR3 comprises 13 residues. Here the CDR3 DNA reads TGTGCCAGCAGACTCCGGGAGAACTATGGCTACACCTTC. This gives the protein CASRLRENYGYTF.

The J gene is TRBJ1-2, the V gene TRBV4-2; possibly TRBD1 for D (6 bases). The germline CDR1 and CDR2 sequences are LGHNA and YNFKEQ. The CDR3 extends over 14 amino acids. Trimming stripped 5 bases from V and 5 bases from J, with 15 bases between. Here the CDR3 DNA reads TGTGCCAGCAGCATAAACAGGGATCCTTATGGCTACACCTTC. Translated: CASSINRDPYGYTF.

The chain recombines TRBV9 with TRBJ2-3, with a possible D match to TRBD1 (6 bases). The V end lost 0 bases, the J end lost 4 bases, and 12 bases lay between the germline ends. Germline V lookup: CDR1 SGDLS, CDR2 YYNGEE. The CDR3 has 15 amino acids. The CDR3 sequence is CASSVAGTPPDTQYF. The CDR3 DNA is TGTGCCAGCAGCGTAGCCGGGACACCCCCAGATACGCAGTATTTT.

This clonotype turned up a few times. This chain uses TRBV12-3 or TRBV12-4 with TRBJ1-5; the match to TRBD1 covers 7 bases. The CDR3 is made up of 13 amino acids. Trimming removed 4 bases from V and 5 bases from J; junction bases left unmatched: 2. In DNA form, the CDR3 reads TGTGCCAGCAGTTGGGACAGCGATCAGCCCCAGCATTTT. Translation gives CASSWDSDQPQHF.

The chain links TRBV27 to TRBJ2-7; 8 bases are a match to TRBD1. The V segment lost 2 bases and the J segment 2 bases; nucleotides outside the gene matches: 5. The CDR3 sequence is 15 residues long. Germline lookup yields CDR1 MNHEY and CDR2 SMNVEV (reference sequence). The chain's CDR3 is CASSLHRTGPYEQYF. The CDR3 DNA follows: TGTGCCAGCAGTTTACACCGGACAGGGCCCTACGAGCAGTACTTC.

This clonotype was counted between two and nine times. The CDR3 protein is CASRREDSPNTEAFF. CDR3 nucleotides: TGTGCCAGCAGGAGGGAGGACAGTCCGAACACTGAAGCTTTCTTT. This chain joins TRBV7-9 and TRBJ1-1; D may be TRBD1 (6 bases). Deletions cut 6 bases from V and 1 base from J, with 15 bases between. The CDR3 has 15 residues. Germline loops: CDR1 SEHNR, CDR2 FQNEAQ (reference sequence).

In the case of this clonotype: A single base separates this from a much larger clone, so it may be a read error. The chain carries TRBV12-3 or TRBV12-4 and TRBJ2-5; perhaps D is TRBD1 or TRBD2 (5 bases each). Trimming removed 5 bases at V and 4 bases at J, with 14 bases between. The CDR3 sequence is 14 residues long. The DNA for the CDR3 is TGTGCCAGCAGTGTATCCGGGGCAGGAGAGACCCAGTACTTC. Translation: CASSVSGAGETQYF.

This clonotype has at least ten counts. The gene calls are TRBV5-1 and TRBJ1-2; D remains ambiguous. The CDR3 has 13 amino acids. The germline V gene encodes CDR1 SGHRS and CDR2 YFSETQ. The V end was cut by 4 bases, the J end by 3 bases, with 10 bases between. This CDR3 is CASSLDGDYGYTF. In DNA form, the CDR3 reads TGCGCCAGCAGCCTGGACGGAGACTATGGCTACACCTTC.

The chain carries TRBV20-1 and TRBJ2-1; D remains unclear. The germline V and J ends were trimmed by 0 bases and 5 bases, with 11 bases remaining between them. This CDR3 is 14 amino acids long. Germline V gives CDR1 DFQATT, CDR2 SNEGSKA (reference sequence). CDR3 residues: CSARDWQIDNEQFF. CDR3 nucleotide sequence: TGCAGTGCTAGAGATTGGCAGATAGACAATGAGCAGTTCTTC.

The chain uses TRBV5-1 and TRBJ2-5; 10 bases map to TRBD2. This CDR3 comprises 16 residues. CDR1 and CDR2 (germline): SGHRS, YFSETQ. The V segment lost 0 bases and the J segment 2 bases; nucleotides outside the gene matches: 4. CDR3 amino acids: CASSLAASGGQETQYF. DNA for the CDR3: TGCGCCAGCAGCTTGGCGGCTAGCGGGGGTCAAGAGACCCAGTACTTC.

The chain recombines TRBV7-9 with TRBJ2-4; a weak D match, TRBD1 (5 bases). The CDR3 contains 12 residues. The V end lost 4 bases, the J end lost 15 bases, and 16 bases lay between the germline ends. Germline V gene lookup returns CDR1 SEHNR and CDR2 FQNEAQ (reference sequence). The CDR3 is CASSSYDRVLYF. The CDR3 DNA is TGTGCCAGCAGCTCTTATGACAGAGTCTTGTACTTC.

This clonotype occurred many times. The genes are TRBV7-6 and TRBJ2-3, with 11 positions matching TRBD2. Germline V gives CDR1 SGHVS, CDR2 FNYEAQ. The CDR3 extends over 15 amino acids. V dropped 1 base and J dropped 5; count of bases not matched to a gene: 2. The CDR3 is CASSLGLAGRDTQYF. Here the CDR3 DNA reads TGTGCCAGCAGCTTAGGACTAGCGGGGAGAGATACGCAGTATTTT.

The CDR3 region has the DNA TGCGCCAGCACATCTGGACAGGGGCAGAACACTGAAGCTTTCTTT. Translated, it gives CASTSGQGQNTEAFF. This chain links TRBV5-1 with TRBJ1-1; TRBD1 agrees at 9 bases. Trimming cost V 6 bases and J 1 base; bases outside gene matches: 7. Germline-derived CDR1 and CDR2 are SGHRS and YFSETQ. The CDR3 is 15 residues long.

This clonotype was seen more than once but under ten times. The chain links TRBV20-1 to TRBJ1-6; D is ambiguous. Trimming stripped 2 bases from V and 0 bases from J, with 14 bases between. CDR3 size: 17 residues. Germline V gene data show CDR1 as DFQATT and CDR2 as SNEGSKA (reference sequence). As DNA, the CDR3 is TGCAGTGCTAGATTAGGCATGGGTCGCTCCTATAATTCACCCCTCCACTTT. This translates into CSARLGMGRSYNSPLHF.

The chain recombines TRBV5-1 with TRBJ2-3; a possible D gene is TRBD2 (5 bases). Germline CDR1 is SGHRS and CDR2 is YFSETQ. The CDR3 length is 14 residues. V lost 7 bases and J lost 2, with 14 bases in between. The CDR3 nucleotides are TGCGCCAGCGCCGTCGGGGTCCTCACAGATACGCAGTATTTT. Translated, it gives CASAVGVLTDTQYF.